Listed here are 8 T cell receptor beta chains from one sample, sequenced in a study of shared clonotypes between healthy human individuals. TCRdb keeps only in-frame clones here, not all; method: immunoSEQ multiplex PCR. The sample includes about 2 million clones, approximately 94% seen only once; the top ten take approximately 1.2%. Positively selected for CCR7, the CD45RO-negative cells used as naive CD8 cells excluded terminally differentiated effector memory CD45RA+ cells. Sequenced material: naive CD8+ T cells sorted from blood. The receptor set was obtained from a man younger than 30 in good health.

This clone has just one count. The V call is TRBV6-5, the J call TRBJ1-5; no reliable D call. V was trimmed by 2 bases and J by 4 bases, leaving 12 bases between them. Per the germline V gene, CDR1 is MNHEY and CDR2 is SVGAGI. CDR3 length: 15 amino acids. CDR3 bases: TGTGCCAGCAGTTACGGCCCGCAGCCTAATCAGCCCCAGCATTTT. Its protein product is CASSYGPQPNQPQHF.

The rearrangement joins TRBV7-9 to TRBJ1-4, with TRBD1 matching 9 bases. Germline CDR1 is SEHNR and CDR2 is FQNEAQ (reference sequence). With 6 bases clipped from V and 7 bases from J, the junction kept 6 bases outside the gene matches. CDR3 length equals 14 residues. The CDR3 DNA reads as TGTGCCAGCAGGAGGGGACAGGGAGGTGAAAAACTGTTTTTT. Translation gives CASRRGQGGEKLFF.

The chain uses TRBV7-9 and TRBJ2-7; 7 nucleotides line up with TRBD2. V gave up 4 bases and J gave up 0 bases; unmatched junction bases: 6. The CDR3 has 15 residues. From germline, CDR1 is SEHNR and CDR2 FQNEAQ (reference sequence). In DNA, the CDR3 is TGTGCCAGCAGCTCTGTAGCGGGTCCCTCCTACGAGCAGTACTTC. The encoded protein is CASSSVAGPSYEQYF.

The chain carries TRBV9 and TRBJ2-2, with 10 nucleotides matching TRBD2. The CDR3 loop spans 17 amino acids. CDR1 SGDLS and CDR2 YYNGEE come from the germline V gene. The V gene end was trimmed by 4 bases and the J gene end by 4 bases; junction bases not matched to a gene: 10. The CDR3 spells CASSLRGLAETTGELFF. The CDR3 DNA reads TGTGCCAGCAGCCTCAGAGGACTAGCGGAGACCACCGGGGAGCTGTTTTTT.

For this clone: Other DNA variants within this sample encode the same CDR3. The V gene is TRBV19, the J gene TRBJ1-3; D is undetermined. The germline V gene encodes CDR1 LNHDA and CDR2 SQIVND (reference sequence). The CDR3 loop spans 15 amino acids. Trimming stripped 1 base from V and 0 bases from J, with 7 bases between. CDR3 sequence: CASSIGRSSGNTIYF. The DNA for the CDR3 is TGTGCCAGTAGTATAGGGCGTAGCTCTGGAAACACCATATATTTT.

As DNA, the CDR3 is TGTGCCAGCAGTTATTCAGACAGGGGTCTCAAGCATTTT. Protein product: CASSYSDRGLKHF. The rearrangement joins TRBV6-5 to TRBJ1-5, with 8 bases aligning to TRBD1. Germline values: CDR1 MNHEY, CDR2 SVGAGI. J was trimmed by 14 bases and V by 3 bases; bases with no gene match: 9. The CDR3 sequence is 13 residues long.

The CDR3 here is CASRDRTFGGVEAFF. In DNA, the CDR3 is TGTGCCAGCCGGGACAGGACCTTTGGGGGAGTTGAAGCTTTCTTT. The chain is built from TRBV27 and TRBJ1-1; 8 positions match TRBD1. Trimming took 8 bases from V and 7 from J; bases not matched to a gene: 15. This CDR3 is 15 amino acids long. Germline V gene sequence: CDR1 MNHEY, CDR2 SMNVEV (reference sequence).

The chain employs TRBV13 and TRBJ2-2; 7 bases line up with TRBD2. J lost 0 bases, V lost 4 bases, and 11 bases had no gene match. Germline V lookup: CDR1 PRHDT, CDR2 FYEKMQ (reference sequence). This CDR3 region has 18 residues. CDR3 DNA: TGTGCCAGCAGCTCTTTAGCGGGCCTGGTCGCGAACACCGGGGAGCTGTTTTTT. The encoded protein is CASSSLAGLVANTGELFF.